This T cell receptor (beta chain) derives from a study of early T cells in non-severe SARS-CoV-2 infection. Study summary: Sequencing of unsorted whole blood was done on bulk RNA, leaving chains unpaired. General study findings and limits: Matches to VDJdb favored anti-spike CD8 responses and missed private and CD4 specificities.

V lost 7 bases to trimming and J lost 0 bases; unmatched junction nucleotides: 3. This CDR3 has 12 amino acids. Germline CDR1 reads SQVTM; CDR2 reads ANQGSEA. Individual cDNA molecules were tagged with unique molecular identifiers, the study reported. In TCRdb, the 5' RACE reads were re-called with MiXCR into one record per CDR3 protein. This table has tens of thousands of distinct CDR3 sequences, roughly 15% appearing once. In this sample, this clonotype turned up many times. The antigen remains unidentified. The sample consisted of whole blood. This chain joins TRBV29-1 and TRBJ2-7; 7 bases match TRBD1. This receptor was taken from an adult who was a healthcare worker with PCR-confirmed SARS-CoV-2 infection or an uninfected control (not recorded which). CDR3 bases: TGCAGCGCCGGGGACAGCTCCTACGAGCAGTACTTC. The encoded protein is CSAGDSSYEQYF.